The rows below give T cell receptor beta chains drawn from one sample of a study of T cell changes during pregnancy in multiple sclerosis. Some clones are missing from TCRdb's copy, which holds only in-frame ones; the method was immunoSEQ multiplex PCR. The top ten clones hold 0.35% to 0.45% of a sample with 30,000 to 45,000 clones, around 93% of them seen once. The starting material was CD4+ T cells from peripheral blood mononuclear cells, obtained in the third trimester of pregnancy. These receptors were collected from a female donor in good health, enrolled as a control in a pregnancy study. Each CDR3 is given with its conserved first and last residue. D genes are given only for firm matches. Clone sizes are given selectively: once, few, many, or a class where the clone is expanded.

v_gene	len	abundance	d_gene	j_gene	CDR3aa	CDR3nt
TRBV9	13	-	-	TRBJ1-1	CASSVAGHTEAFF	TGTGCCAGCAGCGTAGCGGGTCACACTGAAGCTTTCTTT
TRBV25-1	16	-	-	TRBJ2-7	CASSESGRGGFGEQYF	TGTGCCAGCAGTGAAAGCGGCAGGGGAGGGTTTGGCGAGCAGTACTTC
TRBV30	14	-	-	TRBJ1-2	CAWSGWQRNYGYTF	TGTGCCTGGAGTGGCTGGCAGCGTAACTATGGCTACACCTTC
TRBV5-4	15	-	-	TRBJ2-2	CASSLGAANTGELFF	TGTGCCAGCAGCTTGGGGGCAGCTAACACCGGGGAGCTGTTTTTT
TRBV27	15	-	TRBD2	TRBJ2-3	CASSARTSGEDTQYF	TGTGCCAGCAGTGCCCGGACTAGCGGGGAGGATACGCAGTATTTT
TRBV4-2	16	-	-	TRBJ2-5	CASSHGMGGGIETQYF	TGTGCCAGCAGCCATGGTATGGGTGGGGGCATTGAGACCCAGTACTTC
TRBV14	14	-	-	TRBJ1-2	CASSQGARANGYTF	TGTGCCAGCAGCCAAGGGGCCAGGGCGAATGGCTACACCTTC
TRBV19	14	once	-	TRBJ1-5	CASSRQNSNQPQHF	TGTGCCAGTAGTAGGCAGAATAGCAATCAGCCCCAGCATTTT
TRBV10-1	15	-	-	TRBJ2-1	CASSDAQQPGGEQFF	TGCGCCAGCAGTGATGCGCAACAACCCGGCGGTGAGCAGTTCTTC
TRBV5-1	14	once	-	TRBJ2-5	CASSFDVTRETQYF	TGCGCCAGCAGCTTCGACGTGACTAGAGAGACCCAGTACTTC